A single sample is the source of the 27 T cell receptor beta chains below, sequenced in a study of blood T cell repertoires in COVID-19. Sequencing used immunoSEQ multiplex PCR; TCRdb keeps in-frame clones, though not all of them. The data hold around 110,000 clones, with around 90% observed a single time. Sequencing was performed on peripheral blood. These receptors originate from a woman in her 30s with acute or convalescent COVID-19.

This chain connects TRBV7-9 to TRBJ2-3; 8 bases agree with TRBD1. The V segment lost 1 base and the J segment 4 bases; nucleotides outside the gene matches: 13. The CDR3 loop spans 18 amino acids. Germline CDR1 is SEHNR and CDR2 is FQNEAQ (reference sequence). The CDR3 DNA reads TGTGCCAGCAGCTTAGGGTCCCGGACAGGGCGGCGACCAGATACGCAGTATTTT. It yields the protein CASSLGSRTGRRPDTQYF.

The chain links TRBV7-2 to TRBJ2-7; D is possibly TRBD1 (6 bases). Germline assignment: CDR1 SGHTA and CDR2 FQGNSA. V shed 4 bases and J shed 1 base, with 17 bases lying between them. The CDR3 consists of 16 residues. Written as DNA, the CDR3 is TGTGCCAGCAGCTCCCAGACAGGTGGTGGTTCCTACGAGCAGTACTTC. It yields the protein CASSSQTGGGSYEQYF.

This sequence joins TRBV19 and TRBJ2-4, with TRBD2 matching 7 bases. Trimming cost V 3 bases and J 6 bases; bases outside gene matches: 14. Germline V lookup: CDR1 LNHDA, CDR2 SQIVND (reference sequence). This CDR3 region has 17 residues. The CDR3, as DNA: TGTGCCAGTAGTATTGGTCTGAGGGGACTAACCCCAAACATTCAGTACTTC. Translated: CASSIGLRGLTPNIQYF.

V and J are TRBV18 and TRBJ2-7; 7 nucleotides agree with TRBD1. With V trimmed by 4 bases and J by 3 bases, 6 bases remained unmatched. Germline V gene lookup returns CDR1 KGHSH and CDR2 LQKENI. The CDR3 runs 14 residues. This CDR3 reads CASSLQGVDYEQYF. The CDR3 nucleotides are TGTGCCAGCTCACTGCAGGGGGTGGACTACGAGCAGTACTTC.

The chain links TRBV7-6 to TRBJ2-1; D is possibly TRBD2 (5 bases). The V end was cut by 2 bases, the J end by 4 bases, with 9 bases between. CDR1 is SGHVS and CDR2 is FNYEAQ in the germline V gene. The CDR3 is 14 amino acids. CDR3 sequence (DNA): TGTGCCAGCAGCTTATCCCGGGGTTACAATGAGCAGTTCTTC. Encoded protein: CASSLSRGYNEQFF. Full variable domain (remainder filled in from reference TRBV7-6 and TRBJ2-1): GAGVSQSPRYKVTKRGQDVALRCDPISGHVSLYWYRQALGQGPEFLTYFNYEAQQDKSGLPNDRFSAERPEGSISTLTIQRTEQRDSAMYRCASSLSRGYNEQFFGPGTRLTVL.

This sequence joins TRBV7-9 and TRBJ1-2; D is possibly TRBD1 (5 bases). Trimming took off 4 bases at V and 4 bases at J, with 25 bases between the two ends. This CDR3 is 18 amino acids long. Germline V CDR1 and CDR2: SEHNR, FQNEAQ (reference sequence). The CDR3: CASSSQANPVGGSYGYTF. CDR3 nucleotides: TGTGCCAGCAGCTCACAGGCCAACCCCGTGGGGGGGAGCTATGGCTACACCTTC.

The CDR3 region has the DNA TGTGCCACCAGCAGAGATCTATACGAGCAGTACTTC. Residues: CATSRDLYEQYF. This chain links TRBV15 with TRBJ2-7; D uncertain. Germline V gene lookup returns CDR1 LNHNV and CDR2 YYDKDF (reference sequence). Trimming shortened V by 0 bases and J by 4 bases, and 4 bases separated the two germline ends. This CDR3 has 12 amino acids.

The gene calls are TRBV7-9 and TRBJ1-1, with 7 nucleotides matching TRBD1. Germline CDR1 and CDR2: SEHNR and FQNEAQ (reference sequence). The CDR3 covers 15 residues. V lost 5 bases, J lost 1 base, and 7 bases stayed unmatched. CDR3 region: CASSRSYRGNTEAFF. CDR3 DNA sequence: TGTGCCAGCAGCCGATCATACAGGGGGAACACTGAAGCTTTCTTT.

The chain carries TRBV9 and TRBJ2-1, with a weak D call TRBD2 (6 bases). Per the germline V gene, CDR1 is SGDLS and CDR2 is YYNGEE. Trimming removed 4 bases at V and 7 bases at J, with 21 bases between. The CDR3 extends over 16 amino acids. CDR3 residues: CASSINLPGSLNEQFF. Written as DNA, the CDR3 is TGTGCCAGCAGCATAAACCTCCCCGGGAGCCTTAATGAGCAGTTCTTC.

This clone was seen once. The chain employs TRBV5-4 and TRBJ1-6, with no clear D. The V gene's germline CDR1 is SGHNT and CDR2 YYREEE (reference sequence). V shed 5 bases and J shed 9 bases, with 9 bases lying between them. The CDR3 is 12 amino acids. The CDR3, as DNA: TGTGCCAGCAGTTTTCCGAGTTCACCCCTCCACTTT. It is translated as CASSFPSSPLHF.

The V and J genes are TRBV5-6 and TRBJ1-6, with 8 nucleotides matching TRBD1. Germline assignment: CDR1 SGHDT and CDR2 YYEEEE. The CDR3 contains 14 residues. After removal of 4 bases from V and 9 bases from J, the junction contained 6 bases not matched to a gene. The CDR3 coding sequence is TGTGCCAGCAGCGTCGACAGGGGTACTTCACCCCTCCACTTT. Its translation: CASSVDRGTSPLHF.

This chain links TRBV3-1 (or the pseudogene TRBV3-2) with TRBJ1-2; 11 bases are a match to TRBD1. The CDR3 has 15 amino acids. V gave up 2 bases and J gave up 7 bases; unmatched junction bases: 6. Germline CDR1 LGHDT, CDR2 YNNKEL (reference sequence). CDR3 amino acids: CASSQFGQGAGGYTF. CDR3 nucleotide sequence: TGTGCCAGCAGCCAATTCGGACAGGGGGCGGGTGGCTACACCTTC.

The gene calls are TRBV7-2 and TRBJ2-7; D call uncertain. This CDR3 comprises 12 residues. V was clipped by 5 bases and J by 5 bases, with 10 bases between them. CDR1 and CDR2 (germline): SGHTA, FQGNSA. The CDR3 sequence is CASSATGDEQYF. CDR3 sequence (DNA): TGTGCCAGCAGCGCCACGGGTGACGAGCAGTACTTC.

The chain links TRBV15 to TRBJ1-5; the match to TRBD1 covers 9 bases. Per germline, CDR1 LNHNV and CDR2 YYDKDF (reference sequence). The CDR3 contains 15 residues. V lost 4 bases, J lost 4 bases, and 5 bases stayed unmatched. DNA for the CDR3: TGTGCCACCAGCACCGACGGACAGGGGAATCAGCCCCAGCATTTT. It translates to CATSTDGQGNQPQHF.

There are a few counts of this clone. In DNA form, the CDR3 reads TGCGCCAGCAGTGAGTCTGGCGGGGGGTCCAATGAGCAGTTCTTC. This translates into CASSESGGGSNEQFF. The J gene is TRBJ2-1, the V gene TRBV10-1, with 8 bases matching TRBD2. V lost 0 bases, J lost 6 bases, and 4 bases stayed unmatched. This CDR3 contains 15 residues. Germline lookup yields CDR1 WNHNN and CDR2 SYGVQD (reference sequence).

The rearrangement uses TRBV5-6 and TRBJ2-1; TRBD2 aligns across 12 bases. This CDR3 contains 19 residues. The V and J ends lost 4 bases and 0 bases, in that order; junction bases with no gene match: 11. Germline V CDR1 and CDR2: SGHDT, YYEEEE. The CDR3: CASSRLGLAGRSSYNEQFF. The CDR3 coding sequence is TGTGCCAGCAGCCGCCTGGGACTAGCGGGCCGGAGCTCCTACAATGAGCAGTTCTTC.

In this sample, this clone turned up once. The rearrangement uses TRBV4-1 and TRBJ1-1; D perhaps matches TRBD1 (5 bases). Trimming took 3 bases from V and 0 from J, leaving 8 bases between them. The CDR3 length is 14 residues. Germline V gene data show CDR1 as MGHRA and CDR2 as YSYEKL. CDR3 DNA: TGCGCCAGCAGCCACCCAGGGCTGAACACTGAAGCTTTCTTT. Encoded protein: CASSHPGLNTEAFF.

Written as DNA, the CDR3 is TGCGCCAGCAGCTTGTTGTGGCAGGGGCATGGGGGCAATGAGCAGTTCTTC. Translated: CASSLLWQGHGGNEQFF. V gene TRBV5-1 combines with J gene TRBJ2-1; a weak D match, TRBD1 (6 bases). V was clipped by 1 base and J by 6 bases, with 20 bases between them. The CDR3 loop spans 17 amino acids. From germline, CDR1 is SGHRS and CDR2 YFSETQ.

The chain employs TRBV10-3 and TRBJ2-1; D tentatively reads TRBD1 or TRBD2 (5 bases each). V was clipped by 6 bases and J by 5 bases, with 14 bases between them. This CDR3 has 14 residues. The germline gives CDR1 ENHRY, CDR2 SYGVKD. The CDR3 sequence: CAIREGTGDNEQFF. In nucleotides, the CDR3 is TGTGCCATCAGAGAGGGTACAGGAGACAATGAGCAGTTCTTC.

The chain joins TRBV6-5 to TRBJ2-7; tentative D call: TRBD1 (6 bases). V lost 2 bases and J 0 bases, leaving 11 bases between the germline ends. Germline V gene lookup returns CDR1 MNHEY and CDR2 SVGAGI. CDR3 length equals 15 residues. CDR3 region: CASSYGTPSSYEQYF. In DNA, the CDR3 is TGTGCCAGCAGTTACGGGACACCGAGCTCCTACGAGCAGTACTTC.

In this sample, this clone turned up once. The V call is TRBV6-6, the J call TRBJ2-1, with D possibly being TRBD2 (6 bases). This CDR3 has 16 amino acids. Germline CDR1 MNHNY, CDR2 SVGAGI (reference sequence). V gave up 6 bases and J gave up 5 bases, with 20 bases separating them. CDR3 bases: TGTGCCAGCAGCCCCTTGGTGGCGGGACCAAACAATGAGCAGTTCTTC. This encodes CASSPLVAGPNNEQFF.

The J gene is TRBJ1-2, the V gene TRBV6-2 or TRBV6-3; the match to TRBD1 covers 7 bases. The CDR3 length is 12 residues. CDR1 is MNHEY and CDR2 is SVGEGT in the germline V gene. V dropped 5 bases and J dropped 13; count of bases not matched to a gene: 10. The CDR3 sequence: CASSESGQAGTF. CDR3 bases: TGTGCCAGCAGTGAGAGCGGACAGGCGGGCACCTTC.

For the CDR3, the DNA is TGTGCCAGCAGTTTATCACAGGGTGGCGAGCAGTACTTC. It is translated as CASSLSQGGEQYF. J is TRBJ2-7 and V is TRBV28; D possibly corresponds to TRBD1 (6 bases). This CDR3 is built from 13 residues. V lost 1 base and J lost 6, with 10 bases in between. From germline, CDR1 is MDHEN and CDR2 SYDVKM.

This clone is a singleton in its sample. The chain joins TRBV7-9 to TRBJ2-1; tentative D call: TRBD2 (6 bases). The length of the CDR3 is 14 residues. Germline-derived CDR1 and CDR2 are SEHNR and FQNEAQ (reference sequence). V dropped 4 bases and J dropped 2 bases, with 9 bases sitting between them. CDR3: CASSSRTTYNEQFF. Here the CDR3 DNA reads TGTGCCAGCAGCTCACGGACTACCTACAATGAGCAGTTCTTC. Using reference TRBV7-9 and TRBJ2-1 for the parts outside the CDR3, the full variable domain is DTGVSQNPRHKITKRGQNVTFRCDPISEHNRLYWYRQTLGQGPEFLTYFQNEAQLEKSRLLSDRFSAERPKGSFSTLEIQRTEQGDSAMYLCASSSRTTYNEQFFGPGTRLTVL.

The chain couples TRBV5-1 to TRBJ2-3, with TRBD2 identical over 9 bases. Looked up from germline, CDR1 is SGHRS and CDR2 is YFSETQ. This CDR3 has 16 amino acids. V trimming: 0 bases; J trimming: 2 bases; junction bases outside the gene matches: 4. CDR3 sequence (DNA): TGCGCCAGCAGCTTGGGGCTAGCGGGACTCACAGATACGCAGTATTTT. Its protein product is CASSLGLAGLTDTQYF.

This clone has more than one count but fewer than ten. V gene TRBV2 combines with J gene TRBJ1-6; 10 nucleotides match TRBD1. The CDR3 spans 17 residues. J lost 14 bases, V lost 6 bases, and 19 bases had no gene match. CDR1 is SNHLY and CDR2 is FYNNEI in the germline V gene. The CDR3 spells CASRFRDRGRGGLTLHF. In DNA, the CDR3 is TGTGCCAGCAGGTTCCGGGACAGGGGCCGGGGAGGACTTACCCTCCACTTT.

J is TRBJ1-1 and V is TRBV6-5; D gene uncertain. The CDR3 extends over 14 amino acids. CDR1 MNHEY and CDR2 SVGAGI come from the germline V gene. Trimming removed 6 bases from V and 0 bases from J, with 11 bases in between. CDR3 region: CASRPTHMNTEAFF. CDR3 bases: TGTGCCAGCAGGCCGACACACATGAACACTGAAGCTTTCTTT.